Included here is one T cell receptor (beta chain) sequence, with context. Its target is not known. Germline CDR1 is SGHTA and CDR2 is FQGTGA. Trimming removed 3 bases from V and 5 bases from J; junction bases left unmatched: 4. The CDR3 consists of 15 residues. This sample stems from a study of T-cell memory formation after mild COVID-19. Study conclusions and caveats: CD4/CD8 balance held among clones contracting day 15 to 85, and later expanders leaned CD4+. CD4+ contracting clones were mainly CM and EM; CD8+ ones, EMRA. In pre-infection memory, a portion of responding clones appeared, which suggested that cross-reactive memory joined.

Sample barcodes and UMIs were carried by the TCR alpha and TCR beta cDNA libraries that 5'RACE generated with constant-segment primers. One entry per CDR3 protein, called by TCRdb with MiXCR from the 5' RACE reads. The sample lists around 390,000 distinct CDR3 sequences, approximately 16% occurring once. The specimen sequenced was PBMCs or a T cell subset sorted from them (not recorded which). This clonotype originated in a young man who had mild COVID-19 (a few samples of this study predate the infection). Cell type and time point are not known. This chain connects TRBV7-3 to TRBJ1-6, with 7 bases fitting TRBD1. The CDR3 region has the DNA TGTGCCAGCAGCTTCGACGGACAGGATAATTCACCCCTCCACTTT. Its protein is CASSFDGQDNSPLHF.